This T cell receptor beta chain was sequenced for a study of CD8+CD57+ T cells in acquired aplastic anemia. According to the study, genomic DNA was the template for TCR beta VDJ and CDR3 profiling. From the reads, TCRdb called clonotypes with MiXCR, one entry per CDR3 protein. The sample has about 200,000 distinct CDR3 sequences; about 62% are singletons. This clonotype was seen once. Its antigen remains unknown. Individuals selected for sequencing had exhibited CD8+CD57+ cell expansion on flow cytometry. The CDR3 loop spans 13 amino acids. Germline CDR1 reads SGHTA; CDR2 reads FQGNSA. Deletions cut 3 bases from V and 0 bases from J, with 5 bases between. Findings and limits, study-wide: CD8+ Simpson's diversity showed no significant patient-control difference.

Specimen: sorted CD4+, CD8+, or CD8+CD57+ T cells (not recorded which) from PBMCs. The TCR sequence derives from a human donor with aplastic anemia. The rearrangement uses TRBV7-2 and TRBJ2-5; no firm D call. The CDR3 region has the DNA TGTGCCAGCAGCTTGCGCGACCAAGAGACCCAGTACTTC. This encodes CASSLRDQETQYF.